The 27 T cell receptor beta chains below come from one sample, sequenced in a study of CD8 T cells in ankylosing spondylitis. MiXCR, applied by TCRdb to the 5' RACE reads, yields one record per CDR3 protein. The sample shows about 260,000 distinct CDR3 sequences, about 20% of them seen only once. Source material: blood, either unsorted or a sorted T cell fraction (not recorded which). The source is a male donor with ankylosing spondylitis or in good health (not recorded which).

The CDR3 nucleotides are TGTGCCAGCAGTTTGGAGGGAGGGGGAGGGCCCTACGAGCAGTACGTC. Its protein is CASSLEGGGGPYEQYV. The J gene is TRBJ2-7, the V gene TRBV12-3 or TRBV12-4; perhaps TRBD2 as D (7 bases). This CDR3 has 16 residues. V lost 3 bases to trimming and J lost 2 bases, with 17 bases between them.

The chain links TRBV6-1 to TRBJ1-5; no clear D. Germline loops: CDR1 MNHNS, CDR2 SASEGT. V was cut by 6 bases and J by 2 bases, with 11 bases left in between. The CDR3 consists of 14 residues. The CDR3 coding sequence is TGTGCCAGCAGCCCTAGTTGGGGCAATCAGCCCCAGCATTTT. Translating gives CASSPSWGNQPQHF.

The J gene is TRBJ2-2, the V gene TRBV11-3; D is possibly TRBD2 (6 bases). The germline CDR1 and CDR2 sequences are SGHNT and YENEEA. The CDR3 has 15 residues. The V gene lost 5 bases and the J gene lost 0 bases, with 10 bases spanning the gap. CDR3 DNA: TGTGCCAGCAGCCCTAGCGTAACGAACACCGGGGAGCTGTTTTTT. Protein sequence: CASSPSVTNTGELFF.

This chain's CDR3 is CASSGTGWETQYF. The CDR3 coding sequence is TGTGCCAGCAGTGGGACAGGGTGGGAGACCCAGTACTTC. The V and J genes are TRBV2 and TRBJ2-5; 8 bases line up with TRBD1. V lost 4 bases to trimming and J lost 5 bases; unmatched junction nucleotides: 3. This CDR3 region has 13 residues. The V gene's germline CDR1 is SNHLY and CDR2 FYNNEI.

DNA for the CDR3: TGTGCCAGCAGTGAAAAGGGGAGGTACGAGCAGTACGTC. Residues: CASSEKGRYEQYV. This chain joins TRBV2 and TRBJ2-7, with D maybe TRBD2 (6 bases). Between the trimmed V and J ends, which lost 2 bases and 4 bases, there was a span of 9 bases. CDR1 and CDR2 from the germline V gene are SNHLY and FYNNEI. This CDR3 region has 13 residues.

Regarding this clonotype: A junction boundary mismatches the germline segment, possibly from a read error. This rearrangement joins TRBV25-1 to TRBJ2-5; TRBD2 is a possible D gene (5 bases). Germline V gene data show CDR1 as MGHDK and CDR2 as SYGVNS. The CDR3 totals 14 residues. In DNA, the CDR3 is TGTGCCGGCAGTGACCCGGGGAGTGGAGAGACCCAGTACTTC. Protein sequence: CAGSDPGSGETQYF.

This clonotype was seen more than once but under ten times. The chain joins TRBV29-1 to TRBJ2-3; D call uncertain. The CDR3 sequence is 15 residues long. Trimming left V 6 bases short and J 0 bases short, with 16 bases between. Germline CDR1 is SQVTM and CDR2 is ANQGSEA. Written as DNA, the CDR3 is TGCAGCGTGCTACAGACTGCAACTAGCACAGATACGCAGTATTTT. Translating gives CSVLQTATSTDTQYF.

This clonotype came up a few times. V is TRBV20-1 and J is TRBJ2-7, with TRBD2 matching over 9 bases. The J segment lost 5 bases and the V segment lost 1 base, leaving 0 bases of the junction unmatched. The CDR3 totals 12 residues. Germline loops: CDR1 DFQATT, CDR2 SNEGSKA (reference sequence). The CDR3 here is CSARVAGDEQYV. The CDR3, as DNA: TGCAGTGCTAGAGTAGCGGGAGACGAGCAGTACGTC.

This sequence joins TRBV10-3 and TRBJ2-1; D perhaps matches TRBD2 (5 bases). Germline CDR1 ENHRY, CDR2 SYGVKD. The V end lost 6 bases, the J end lost 0 bases, and 15 bases lay between the germline ends. CDR3 length equals 16 residues. The CDR3: CAISQTITSSYNEQFF. The CDR3 DNA follows: TGTGCCATCAGCCAAACCATTACTAGCTCCTACAATGAGCAGTTCTTC.

The V call is TRBV11-2, the J call TRBJ2-7, with no clear D. Trimming shortened V by 3 bases and J by 2 bases, and 8 bases separated the two germline ends. The CDR3 totals 13 residues. Germline values: CDR1 SGHAT, CDR2 FQNNGV. The chain's CDR3 is CASSFDGPYEQYV. DNA for the CDR3: TGTGCCAGCAGCTTTGACGGCCCCTACGAGCAGTACGTC.

The chain links TRBV24-1 to TRBJ1-5; 7 bases fit TRBD1. This CDR3 has 16 amino acids. The trim removed 5 bases at V and 2 bases at J, leaving 8 bases unmatched. Germline V lookup: CDR1 KGHDR, CDR2 SFDVKD. CDR3 sequence: CATSGPGTAGNQPQHF. CDR3 DNA sequence: TGTGCCACCAGTGGACCCGGGACAGCAGGCAATCAGCCCCAGCATTTT.

Here the CDR3 DNA reads TGTGCCAGCTCACCACGGGTATTCGGGGAGCAGTACGTC. Its protein is CASSPRVFGEQYV. This rearrangement joins TRBV18 to TRBJ2-7; D is unclear. Germline V gene data show CDR1 as KGHSH and CDR2 as LQKENI. The CDR3 sequence is 13 residues long. Trimming shortened V by 1 base and J by 7 bases, and 11 bases separated the two germline ends.

This chain joins TRBV12-3 or TRBV12-4 and TRBJ2-5; unclear D gene. The CDR3 contains 13 residues. V shed 5 bases and J shed 4 bases, with 11 bases lying between them. CDR3 in DNA: TGTGCCAGCAGTCCAAGACCCGTAGAGACCCAGTACTTC. Amino acid sequence: CASSPRPVETQYF.

The sample holds many counts of this clonotype. V is TRBV4-2 and J is TRBJ2-7, with 7 bases identical to TRBD1. The CDR3 spans 13 residues. Germline V gene lookup returns CDR1 LGHNA and CDR2 YNFKEQ. V shed 0 bases, J shed 4 bases, and the junction held 0 bases outside the gene matches. In DNA form, the CDR3 reads TGTGCCAGCAGCCAAGAACAGGGGTACGAGCAGTACGTC. Protein product: CASSQEQGYEQYV.

The rearrangement joins TRBV6-1 to TRBJ2-5; 9 nucleotides line up with TRBD1. J gave up 4 bases and V 6 bases, and 15 bases lay outside the gene matches. The CDR3 totals 17 residues. Germline loops: CDR1 MNHNS, CDR2 SASEGT. The CDR3 reads CASRAFPDRGLRETQYF. CDR3 nucleotides: TGTGCCAGCAGAGCCTTTCCCGACAGGGGGTTACGAGAGACCCAGTACTTC.

The V gene is TRBV5-4, the J gene TRBJ1-2; 12 bases agree with TRBD1. The V and J ends lost 4 bases and 0 bases, in that order; junction bases with no gene match: 7. CDR1 SGHNT and CDR2 YYREEE come from the germline V gene (reference sequence). The CDR3 runs 17 residues. In DNA form, the CDR3 reads TGTGCCAGCAGCCACAGGGACAGGGGGCGGACTAACTATGGCTACACCTTC. This translates into CASSHRDRGRTNYGYTF.

This clonotype was detected a few times. The chain joins TRBV20-1 to TRBJ1-2; D unresolved. The CDR3 loop spans 14 amino acids. Trimming pared 1 base from V and 5 bases from J, leaving 14 bases between. Germline lookup yields CDR1 DFQATT and CDR2 SNEGSKA (reference sequence). The CDR3 DNA reads TGCAGTGCTAGAGGTCCGGCATCGGGGTATGGCTACACCTTC. Its translation: CSARGPASGYGYTF.

This clonotype turned up a few times. V gene TRBV27 combines with J gene TRBJ2-3; D might be TRBD1 (5 bases). The germline gives CDR1 MNHEY, CDR2 SMNVEV (reference sequence). The ends were cut back, 4 bases at V and 4 bases at J, with 12 bases in the middle. CDR3 length: 14 amino acids. The CDR3 sequence is CASSSLPRADTQYF. CDR3 DNA: TGTGCCAGCAGTTCACTACCCAGGGCAGATACGCAGTATTTT.

The chain carries TRBV12-3 or TRBV12-4 and TRBJ2-1; D unresolved. CDR3 length: 12 amino acids. Between the trimmed V and J ends, which lost 1 base and 7 bases, there was a span of 5 bases. In DNA form, the CDR3 reads TGTGCCAGCAGTTTAGAGTGGAATGAGCAGTTCTTC. Residues: CASSLEWNEQFF.

The rearrangement joins TRBV12-3 or TRBV12-4 to TRBJ1-1; no definite D call. V lost 3 bases, J lost 1 base, and 15 bases lay in between. The CDR3 has 16 amino acids. CDR3 loop: CASSFRAGTANTEAFF. The CDR3 DNA reads as TGTGCCAGCAGTTTTCGGGCCGGAACAGCGAACACTGAAGCTTTCTTT.

This clonotype was picked up many times. The gene calls are TRBV20-1 and TRBJ2-5; 7 bases map to TRBD2. The CDR3 has 16 amino acids. CDR1 is DFQATT, CDR2 SNEGSKA, per germline (reference sequence). The V and J ends lost 3 bases and 2 bases, in that order; junction bases with no gene match: 12. CDR3 coding DNA: TGCAGTGCTAGCGGCGGGGGACTCCGGATTCAAGAGACCCAGTACTTC. Encoded protein: CSASGGGLRIQETQYF.

In its sample, this clonotype was seen a few times. The chain employs TRBV6-1 and TRBJ1-6, with 7 bases matching TRBD1. The J segment lost 8 bases and the V segment lost 8 bases, leaving 12 bases of the junction unmatched. The CDR3 length is 15 residues. Per germline, CDR1 MNHNS and CDR2 SASEGT. CDR3 nucleotide sequence: TGTGCCAGCTCCGAGGAACAGGGGTGGCATTCACCCCTCCACTTT. Translated, it gives CASSEEQGWHSPLHF.

This clonotype was observed a few times. The chain links TRBV5-1 to TRBJ1-3; D is undetermined. Per germline, CDR1 SGHRS and CDR2 YFSETQ. This CDR3 has 16 residues. V lost 0 bases to trimming and J lost 2 bases, with 12 bases between them. CDR3 protein: CASSLGLFEAGNTIYF. As DNA, the CDR3 is TGCGCCAGCAGCTTGGGTCTCTTCGAGGCTGGAAACACCATATATTTT.

This clonotype has only a few counts. This chain links TRBV5-1 with TRBJ2-1; TRBD1 is a possible D gene (6 bases). The CDR3 covers 16 residues. CDR1 SGHRS and CDR2 YFSETQ come from the germline V gene. The ends were cut back, 1 base at V and 0 bases at J, with 11 bases in the middle. The CDR3 loop is CASSLRADSSYNEQFF. CDR3 nucleotides: TGCGCCAGCAGCTTGAGAGCGGACAGCTCCTACAATGAGCAGTTCTTC. Full variable domain (missing parts from reference TRBV5-1 and TRBJ2-1): KAGVTQTPRYLIKTRGQQVTLSCSPISGHRSVSWYQQTPGQGLQFLFEYFSETQRNKGNFPGRFSGRQFSNSRSEMNVSTLELGDSALYLCASSLRADSSYNEQFFGPGTRLTVL.

V is TRBV2 and J is TRBJ2-2, with 13 bases fitting TRBD2. V was clipped by 7 bases and J by 6 bases; unmatched bases: 11. CDR3 length equals 17 residues. Germline V gives CDR1 SNHLY, CDR2 FYNNEI. This CDR3 is CASTLLAGGLGAGELFF. The CDR3 DNA is TGTGCCAGCACCCTACTAGCGGGGGGGCTTGGCGCCGGGGAGCTGTTTTTT.

V is TRBV12-3 or TRBV12-4 and J is TRBJ1-6; D is uncertain. The V end was cut by 10 bases, the J end by 6 bases, with 13 bases between. This CDR3 contains 13 residues. CDR3 amino acids: CATKEDANSPLHF. The CDR3 DNA reads as TGTGCCACCAAGGAGGATGCTAATTCACCCCTCCACTTT.

This CDR3 reads CATSPGQWGHGVYNEQFF. CDR3 sequence (DNA): TGTGCCACCAGTCCTGGACAGTGGGGGCATGGGGTGTACAATGAGCAGTTCTTC. This chain uses TRBV24-1 with TRBJ2-1; a weak D match, TRBD1 (6 bases). Trimming removed 6 bases from V and 4 bases from J, with 24 bases in between. CDR1 KGHDR and CDR2 SFDVKD come from the germline V gene. The CDR3 loop spans 18 amino acids.